These T cell receptor beta chains were read from a single sample in a study of T cell responses to AZD1222 COVID-19 vaccine. The data were produced by immunoSEQ multiplex PCR, yet TCRdb's version contains in-frame clones alone and is incomplete. The sample lists some 140,000 clones, roughly 90% seen once, with just over 5.5% in the top ten. The sequenced sample was peripheral blood, obtained on day 0 of AZD1222 vaccination. The receptors originated from an adult in good health. The CDR3 runs from the conserved cysteine through the conserved F or W. A D gene is named only where the DNA matches it firmly. Only some rows state a clone size, as once, few, many or a class for expanded clones.

clone size: NA
V gene: TRBV19
D gene: NA
J gene: TRBJ2-1
CDR3 DNA: TGTGCCAGTAGTATTGATGGGACGGCCACCTACAATGAGCAGTTCTTC
CDR3 protein: CASSIDGTATYNEQFF

clone size: NA
V gene: TRBV24-1
D gene: TRBD2
J gene: TRBJ2-3
CDR3 DNA: TGTGCCACCAGTGGGTCTAGCGGGAGGCATACGCAGTATTTT
CDR3 protein: CATSGSSGRHTQYF

clone size: NA
V gene: TRBV30
D gene: NA
J gene: TRBJ2-1
CDR3 DNA: TGTGCCTGGAGTGTTGGAGACAATGAGCAGTTCTTC
CDR3 protein: CAWSVGDNEQFF

clone size: once
V gene: TRBV30
D gene: TRBD2
J gene: TRBJ2-1
CDR3 DNA: TGTGCCTGGTTCCATCCGGGACTAGCCACCAATGAGCAGTTCTTC
CDR3 protein: CAWFHPGLATNEQFF

clone size: NA
V gene: TRBV12-3/TRBV12-4
D gene: NA
J gene: TRBJ2-7
CDR3 DNA: TGTGCCAGCAGCTTCGGGACCTCCTACGAGCAGTACTTC
CDR3 protein: CASSFGTSYEQYF

clone size: NA
V gene: TRBV7-9
D gene: NA
J gene: TRBJ1-2
CDR3 DNA: TGTGCCAGCAGCGTCGACAGTAACTATGGCTACACCTTC
CDR3 protein: CASSVDSNYGYTF

clone size: many
V gene: TRBV28
D gene: TRBD2
J gene: TRBJ2-1
CDR3 DNA: TGTGCCACCCAGCACGAACTAGCGGTAGGGACCTACAATGAGCAGTTCTTC
CDR3 protein: CATQHELAVGTYNEQFF

clone size: NA
V gene: TRBV5-1
D gene: NA
J gene: TRBJ1-2
CDR3 DNA: TGCGCCAGCAGCTTGGGCTCTGGCTACACCTTC
CDR3 protein: CASSLGSGYTF

clone size: once
V gene: TRBV7-9
D gene: NA
J gene: TRBJ2-1
CDR3 DNA: TGTGCCAGCAGCTTAGGGGCCAGCTCCTACAATGAGCAGTTCTTC
CDR3 protein: CASSLGASSYNEQFF

clone size: few
V gene: TRBV11-2
D gene: TRBD2
J gene: TRBJ2-1
CDR3 DNA: TGTGCCAGCAGCTCTATAGGGACTAGCGACGACAATGAGCAGTTCTTC
CDR3 protein: CASSSIGTSDDNEQFF

clone size: NA
V gene: TRBV28
D gene: NA
J gene: TRBJ1-1
CDR3 DNA: TGTGCCAGCAGTCCGAGCACCAGTTCTTACCCCAACACTGAAGCTTTCTTT
CDR3 protein: CASSPSTSSYPNTEAFF

clone size: NA
V gene: TRBV9
D gene: NA
J gene: TRBJ1-6
CDR3 DNA: TGTGCCAGCAGCGTAGGAGGAGGGCATGATTCACCCCTCCACTTT
CDR3 protein: CASSVGGGHDSPLHF

clone size: NA
V gene: TRBV5-4
D gene: NA
J gene: TRBJ1-3
CDR3 DNA: TGTGCCAGCAGCTTGGACGGAGTCTCTGGAAACACCATATATTTT
CDR3 protein: CASSLDGVSGNTIYF

clone size: NA
V gene: TRBV27
D gene: NA
J gene: TRBJ2-3
CDR3 DNA: TGTGCCAGCGGGCCGTTAGTTGTTACAGATACGCAGTATTTT
CDR3 protein: CASGPLVVTDTQYF